These 30 T cell receptor beta chains were all obtained from the same sample, sequenced in a study of blood T cell repertoires in COVID-19. The table came from immunoSEQ multiplex PCR; TCRdb's copy has only in-frame clones and leaves some out. In the table there are 150,000 or so clones, around 89% of which are singletons. Material for sequencing was PBMCs or T cells enriched from blood (not recorded which). Every receptor here comes from a woman aged 25-40 years with acute COVID-19.

This rearrangement joins TRBV27 to TRBJ2-7; D is perhaps TRBD2 (5 bases). The length of the CDR3 is 11 residues. Germline CDR1 reads MNHEY; CDR2 reads SMNVEV (reference sequence). The CDR3 sequence is CVAGFSYEQYF. DNA for the CDR3: TGTGTCGCGGGTTTCTCCTACGAGCAGTACTTC.

The chain recombines TRBV27 with TRBJ2-7, with TRBD1 matching over 8 bases. CDR1 is MNHEY, CDR2 SMNVEV, per germline (reference sequence). Losses at the gene ends were 0 bases for V and 3 bases for J; bases not matched to a gene: 7. This CDR3 comprises 16 residues. This chain's CDR3 is CASSLSGTGNSYEQYF. The CDR3 bases are TGTGCCAGCAGTTTATCCGGGACAGGCAACAGCTACGAGCAGTACTTC.

The CDR3, as DNA: TGTGCCAGTTCGACAGGGATCGGAAACACCATATATTTT. Protein sequence: CASSTGIGNTIYF. The chain carries TRBV19 and TRBJ1-3; 7 bases fit TRBD1. The germline V gene encodes CDR1 LNHDA and CDR2 SQIVND (reference sequence). J gave up 4 bases and V 8 bases, and 5 bases lay outside the gene matches. This CDR3 region has 13 residues. Looking up the rest from reference TRBV19 and TRBJ1-3 gives the full variable domain: DGGITQSPKYLFRKEGQNVTLSCEQNLNHDAMYWYRQDPGQGLRLIYYSQIVNDFQKGDIAEGYSVSREKKESFPLTVTSAQKNPTAFYLCASSTGIGNTIYFGEGSWLTVV.

V and J are TRBV27 and TRBJ1-1; D might be TRBD1 (6 bases). Per the germline V gene, CDR1 is MNHEY and CDR2 is SMNVEV (reference sequence). This CDR3 contains 14 residues. Trimming left V 4 bases short and J 5 bases short, with 14 bases between. The CDR3 DNA reads as TGTGCCAGCAGTTATCAATACAGGGTGACTGAAGCTTTCTTT. Translated: CASSYQYRVTEAFF.

Only a few counts were recorded for this clone. The rearrangement uses TRBV6-2 or TRBV6-3 and TRBJ2-7; possible D gene TRBD1, 6 bases. The CDR3 has 14 amino acids. V shed 2 bases and J shed 0 bases, with 8 bases lying between them. Germline CDR1 reads MNHEY; CDR2 reads SVGEGT. The CDR3 reads CASSYGTNSYEQYF. The CDR3 DNA follows: TGTGCCAGCAGTTACGGGACAAACTCCTACGAGCAGTACTTC.

The CDR3 bases are TGTGCCTGGAGTGATGACTGGGAGGGGACCAGCTCTGGGGCCAACGTCCTGACTTTC. This translates into CAWSDDWEGTSSGANVLTF. The chain joins TRBV30 to TRBJ2-6; 7 bases are a match to TRBD2. The length of the CDR3 is 19 residues. V lost 1 base to trimming and J lost 0 bases; unmatched junction nucleotides: 12. Germline CDR1 reads GTSNPN; CDR2 reads SVGIG (reference sequence).

This clone was observed a few times. The V call is TRBV28, the J call TRBJ1-5; maybe TRBD1 (6 bases). Between the trimmed V and J ends, which lost 6 bases and 7 bases, there was a span of 16 bases. The CDR3 runs to 14 residues. Germline V gene sequence: CDR1 MDHEN, CDR2 SYDVKM. The CDR3 spells CASSTAGAGQPQHF. DNA of the CDR3: TGTGCCAGCAGCACGGCAGGGGCCGGGCAGCCCCAGCATTTT.

The chain combines TRBV5-1 with TRBJ2-1; 10 positions agree with TRBD2. Germline values: CDR1 SGHRS, CDR2 YFSETQ. The CDR3 has 15 residues. With 0 bases clipped from V and 6 bases from J, the junction kept 3 bases outside the gene matches. The chain's CDR3 is CASSLEAGGLNEQFF. The DNA for the CDR3 is TGCGCCAGCAGCTTGGAAGCGGGAGGGCTCAATGAGCAGTTCTTC.

The chain is built from TRBV30 and TRBJ2-3; 13 bases match TRBD2. The CDR3 loop spans 16 amino acids. Germline CDR1 GTSNPN, CDR2 SVGIG (reference sequence). V was clipped by 2 bases and J by 4 bases; unmatched bases: 6. This chain's CDR3 is CAWSHGLAGAADTQYF. The CDR3 bases are TGTGCCTGGAGTCATGGACTAGCGGGAGCGGCAGATACGCAGTATTTT.

The rearrangement uses TRBV27 and TRBJ2-7; 9 bases fit TRBD2. CDR3 size: 15 residues. V dropped 2 bases and J dropped 2; count of bases not matched to a gene: 4. Germline V gene lookup returns CDR1 MNHEY and CDR2 SMNVEV (reference sequence). This CDR3 is CASSLTLAGPYEQYF. Written as DNA, the CDR3 is TGTGCCAGCAGTTTAACTCTAGCGGGACCCTACGAGCAGTACTTC.

CDR3 amino acids: CASSAPGLTTYEQYF. The CDR3 DNA reads TGTGCCAGCAGCGCGCCGGGACTAACCACCTACGAGCAGTACTTC. V and J are TRBV7-2 and TRBJ2-7; 7 bases are a match to TRBD2. The length of the CDR3 is 15 residues. Germline assignment: CDR1 SGHTA and CDR2 FQGNSA. The V and J ends lost 5 bases and 2 bases, in that order; junction bases with no gene match: 9.

This rearrangement joins TRBV5-8 to TRBJ2-3, with D maybe TRBD1 (6 bases). Trimming removed 2 bases from V and 0 bases from J, with 16 bases in between. CDR1 is SGHTS and CDR2 is YDEGEE in the germline V gene. The CDR3 is 17 amino acids. This CDR3 is CASSLAPGHFSTDTQYF. The CDR3 nucleotides read TGTGCCAGCAGCTTAGCCCCGGGACACTTTAGCACAGATACGCAGTATTTT.

This chain uses TRBV25-1 with TRBJ2-7; 7 bases agree with TRBD2. CDR3 length: 14 amino acids. Germline CDR1 and CDR2: MGHDK and SYGVNS. V lost 0 bases, J lost 6 bases, and 5 bases stayed unmatched. Here the CDR3 DNA reads TGTGCCAGCAGTGAATACCGGGAGGTTGGCGAGCAGTACTTC. This encodes CASSEYREVGEQYF.

This clone turned up a few times. One end of the junction fails to match germline, which may point to a read error. The chain has TRBV2 and TRBJ2-1, with D possibly TRBD1 on 6 matching bases. CDR1 and CDR2 from the germline V gene are SNHLY and FYNNEI. The CDR3 contains 15 residues. The CDR3 here is CASSLTGSSFNEQFF. CDR3 sequence (DNA): TGTGCCAGCAGCCTAACAGGGTCCTCCTTCAATGAGCAGTTCTTC. The full variable domain, in which reference TRBV2 and TRBJ2-1 provide the parts outside the CDR3, is EPEVTQTPSHQVTQMGQEVILRCVPISNHLYFYWYRQILGQKVEFLVSFYNNEISEKSEIFDDQFSVERPDGSNFTLKIRSTKLEDSAMYFCASSLTGSSFNEQFFGPGTRLTVL.

This clone was observed a handful of times. This chain uses TRBV7-3 with TRBJ2-2; TRBD2 agrees at 9 bases. CDR1 and CDR2 (germline): SGHTA, FQGTGA. The junction had 9 bases not matched to a gene; V was cut back by 2 bases and J by 11 bases. This CDR3 has 15 residues. CDR3 amino acids: CASSLGTSTSKELFF. The CDR3 nucleotides read TGTGCCAGCAGCTTAGGGACTAGCACTTCAAAAGAGCTGTTTTTT.

V and J are TRBV19 and TRBJ1-1, with no clear D. Trimming removed 2 bases at V and 2 bases at J, with 6 bases between. Germline CDR1 and CDR2: LNHDA and SQIVND (reference sequence). The CDR3 is made up of 13 amino acids. The CDR3 sequence: CASSINTNTEAFF. The CDR3 coding sequence is TGTGCCAGTAGTATAAACACAAACACTGAAGCTTTCTTT.

V and J are TRBV24-1 and TRBJ1-1; D is possibly TRBD1 (5 bases). V was clipped by 7 bases and J by 0 bases, with 11 bases between them. This CDR3 is built from 14 residues. CDR1 and CDR2 (germline): KGHDR, SFDVKD. The CDR3 region is CATRIGHLNTEAFF. The CDR3 nucleotides are TGTGCCACCAGGATAGGACATCTGAACACTGAAGCTTTCTTT.

This sequence joins TRBV3-1 (or the pseudogene TRBV3-2) and TRBJ2-7; 8 positions match TRBD2. V trimming: 0 bases; J trimming: 4 bases; junction bases outside the gene matches: 2. CDR3 length equals 14 residues. Germline V gene sequence: CDR1 LGHDT, CDR2 YNNKEL (reference sequence). CDR3 in DNA: TGTGCCAGCAGCCAAGATCGGGGGGGGTACGAGCAGTACTTC. It yields the protein CASSQDRGGYEQYF.

The chain recombines TRBV28 with TRBJ1-1; D gene uncertain. Trimming took 4 bases from V and 0 from J, leaving 18 bases between them. This CDR3 is 17 amino acids long. In germline, CDR1 is MDHEN, CDR2 SYDVKM. CDR3 nucleotides: TGTGCCAGCAGTTCGCAAGGTGAGGGCCTCATGAACACTGAAGCTTTCTTT. Its translation is CASSSQGEGLMNTEAFF.

The chain has TRBV28 and TRBJ2-7, with D maybe TRBD1 (5 bases). V was cut by 3 bases and J by 7 bases, with 16 bases left in between. CDR1 is MDHEN, CDR2 SYDVKM, per germline. The CDR3 is made up of 14 amino acids. The CDR3: CASSLSLGPREQYF. The CDR3 DNA reads TGTGCCAGCAGTTTGAGTCTGGGGCCTAGGGAGCAGTACTTC.

This chain connects TRBV12-3 or TRBV12-4 to TRBJ1-6; 7 positions agree with TRBD1. V trimming: 5 bases; J trimming: 11 bases; junction bases outside the gene matches: 6. This CDR3 is built from 13 residues. The CDR3 DNA reads as TGTGCCAGCAGTGCACAGGGGAGTCCACCCCTCCACTTT. Residues: CASSAQGSPPLHF.

This chain joins TRBV28 and TRBJ1-4; D unresolved. CDR3 length: 15 residues. Trimming shortened V by 2 bases and J by 1 base, and 8 bases separated the two germline ends. From germline, CDR1 is MDHEN and CDR2 SYDVKM. The CDR3 loop is CASSLRAGTNEKLFF. For the CDR3, the DNA is TGTGCCAGCAGTTTAAGGGCGGGAACTAATGAAAAACTGTTTTTT.

This chain connects TRBV30 to TRBJ2-7; TRBD2 aligns across 10 bases. There are 15 residues in the CDR3. Germline lookup yields CDR1 GTSNPN and CDR2 SVGIG (reference sequence). V was pared by 2 bases and J by 2 bases, with 6 bases of the junction left unmatched. This CDR3 reads CAWSREAGGTYEQYF. In DNA, the CDR3 is TGTGCCTGGAGTCGAGAAGCGGGAGGGACCTACGAGCAGTACTTC.

The chain couples TRBV6-2 or TRBV6-3 to TRBJ2-2; 13 bases are a match to TRBD2. Per germline, CDR1 MNHEY and CDR2 SVGEGT. CDR3 length equals 18 residues. V was clipped by 6 bases and J by 0 bases; unmatched bases: 7. This CDR3 is CASSPTSGRGANTGELFF. For the CDR3, the DNA is TGTGCCAGCAGCCCTACTAGCGGGAGGGGGGCGAACACCGGGGAGCTGTTTTTT.

This chain uses TRBV28 with TRBJ1-2; tentatively, D is TRBD1 (5 bases). Trimming stripped 5 bases from V and 7 bases from J, with 11 bases between. There are 12 residues in the CDR3. Germline V CDR1 and CDR2: MDHEN, SYDVKM. CDR3 sequence: CASSGQPVGYTF. For the CDR3, the DNA is TGTGCCAGCAGTGGACAACCGGTTGGCTACACCTTC.

The chain recombines TRBV28 with TRBJ2-1; maybe TRBD1 (6 bases). The CDR3 has 12 amino acids. Germline CDR1 and CDR2: MDHEN and SYDVKM. V gave up 6 bases and J gave up 15 bases, with 18 bases separating them. CDR3 DNA: TGTGCCAGCAGGCTGAACAGGGAGTGGCCGTTCTTC. Translating it yields CASRLNREWPFF. Together with reference TRBV28 and TRBJ2-1, the CDR3 gives the full variable domain: DVKVTQSSRYLVKRTGEKVFLECVQDMDHENMFWYRQDPGLGLRLIYFSYDVKMKEKGDIPEGYSVSREKKERFSLILESASTNQTSMYLCASRLNREWPFFGPGTRLTVL.

The chain is built from TRBV27 and TRBJ1-6, with TRBD1 matching 8 bases. The CDR3 spans 17 residues. Germline CDR1 MNHEY, CDR2 SMNVEV (reference sequence). The J segment lost 0 bases and the V segment lost 7 bases, leaving 8 bases of the junction unmatched. For the CDR3, the DNA is TGTGCCAGCACCCCGGACAGGGTGAGCTCCTATAATTCACCCCTCCACTTT. Translating gives CASTPDRVSSYNSPLHF.

In this sample, this clone turned up once. The V gene is TRBV7-8, the J gene TRBJ1-5; the D gene is possibly TRBD1 (5 bases). Germline V gene lookup returns CDR1 SGHVS and CDR2 FQNEAQ. The CDR3 is made up of 16 amino acids. V lost 1 base and J 6 bases, leaving 16 bases between the germline ends. CDR3 coding DNA: TGTGCCAGCAGCTTAGTCGGTCATGGGGGGATTCAGCCCCAGCATTTT. Protein: CASSLVGHGGIQPQHF.

The gene calls are TRBV7-2 and TRBJ1-3; D remains unclear. V lost 3 bases and J 0 bases, leaving 6 bases between the germline ends. The CDR3 extends over 14 amino acids. CDR1 is SGHTA and CDR2 is FQGNSA in the germline V gene. The CDR3 coding sequence is TGTGCCAGCAGCTTTACCAGCTCTGGAAACACCATATATTTT. Its protein product is CASSFTSSGNTIYF.

The V gene is TRBV2, the J gene TRBJ1-2, with no clear D. The CDR3 has 12 amino acids. Germline lookup yields CDR1 SNHLY and CDR2 FYNNEI. The V end was cut by 9 bases, the J end by 7 bases, with 15 bases between. CDR3: CASLKEPFGYTF. The CDR3 DNA reads TGTGCCAGTTTGAAAGAGCCCTTTGGCTACACCTTC.